This TCR beta chain appears in the sequencing data of a study of cytomegalovirus exposure and HLA in healthy donors. PCR involved 60 Vbeta and 13 Jbeta primers. The method was immunoSEQ multiplex PCR; TCRdb's version includes in-frame clones alone and lacks a portion of them. The table shows fewer than 200,000 clones, with approximately 70% occurring only once. Study-wide findings and caveats: Of the V segments, some could not be distinguished, including TRBV6-2 and TRBV6-3, and were excluded.

With regard to this clone: Its antigen is still unknown.

Germline CDR1 SEHNR, CDR2 FQNEAQ (reference sequence). The germline V and J ends were trimmed by 5 bases and 1 base, with 17 bases remaining between them. The CDR3 spans 16 residues. Sequencing was done on a sample of PBMCs. The chain joins TRBV7-9 to TRBJ1-1; unclear D gene. This TCR came from a man in his forties in good health and CMV-seropositive. The chain's CDR3 is CASSPGIGSSNTEAFF. For the CDR3, the DNA is TGTGCCAGCAGCCCGGGGATAGGTTCCTCGAACACTGAAGCTTTCTTT.